These 9 T cell receptor beta chains came from one sample sequenced in a study of esophageal squamous cell carcinoma under preoperative chemotherapy. TCRdb itself ran the PCR reads through MiXCR, one entry per CDR3 protein. The table shows tens of thousands of distinct CDR3 sequences, with roughly half occurring only once. Stated time point: before preoperative PTX-NDP chemotherapy. This material was collected from a patient given preoperative chemotherapy. These TCRs come from a human donor with esophageal squamous cell carcinoma. The donor label of this sample is uncertain.

This clonotype was detected many times. The chain combines TRBV7-9 with TRBJ2-3, with TRBD2 identical over 9 bases. This CDR3 is 16 amino acids long. Germline CDR1 SEHNR, CDR2 FQNEAQ (reference sequence). The V segment lost 3 bases and the J segment 2 bases; nucleotides outside the gene matches: 6. This chain's CDR3 is CASSFTSGGPTDTQYF. CDR3 DNA: TGTGCCAGCAGCTTTACGAGCGGGGGGCCCACAGATACGCAGTATTTT. Supplemented by reference TRBV7-9 and TRBJ2-3, the full variable domain reads DTGVSQNPRHKITKRGQNVTFRCDPISEHNRLYWYRQTLGQGPEFLTYFQNEAQLEKSRLLSDRFSAERPKGSFSTLEIQRTEQGDSAMYLCASSFTSGGPTDTQYFGPGTRLTVL.

This clonotype was observed a handful of times. The rearrangement uses TRBV12-3 or TRBV12-4 and TRBJ2-7, with TRBD2 identical over 11 bases. V shed 8 bases and J 5 bases; nucleotides not matched to a gene: 20. CDR3 length equals 18 residues. The CDR3 nucleotides are TGTGCCAGCCGGCCGAGAAAGACTAGCGGGAATTATTGGGACGAGCAGTACTTC. Its protein product is CASRPRKTSGNYWDEQYF.

A word on this clonotype: One end of the junction is discordant with germline, which a read error may explain. The chain uses TRBV7-2 and TRBJ2-1, with 9 nucleotides matching TRBD1. TRBJ2-3 matches the DNA end more closely, so the J call is doubtful. The CDR3 extends over 19 amino acids. CDR1 and CDR2 (germline): SGHTA, FQGNSA. CDR3 bases: TGTGCCAGCAGCTTATTTGGGGGCCGCGACAGGGGGGGCCCAGATACCCAGTATTTT. This encodes CASSLFGGRDRGGPDTQYF.

Points on this clonotype: One end of the junction fails to match germline, which may point to a read error. The chain carries TRBV12-3 or TRBV12-4 and TRBJ2-6; the match to TRBD2 covers 8 bases. This CDR3 is built from 16 residues. CDR3 DNA sequence: TGTGCCAGCAGCCCACGCGGGCGAGCGGGGGCCAACATCCTGACCTTC. Its translation: CASSPRGRAGANILTF.

J is TRBJ2-2 and V is TRBV7-2; no firm D call. The CDR3 runs to 12 residues. Trimming shortened V by 5 bases and J by 5 bases, and 6 bases separated the two germline ends. Per the germline V gene, CDR1 is SGHTA and CDR2 is FQGNSA. The CDR3 sequence is CASSVKTGELFF. DNA for the CDR3: TGTGCCAGCAGCGTGAAAACCGGGGAGCTGTTTTTT.

This clonotype was detected many times. The chain is built from TRBV19 and TRBJ2-5; 9 bases agree with TRBD2. The CDR3 runs 17 residues. CDR1 is LNHDA and CDR2 is SQIVND in the germline V gene (reference sequence). Trimming at V came to 6 bases and at J to 3 bases, leaving 14 bases not matched to a gene. The DNA of the CDR3 is TGTGCCAGTAGCCCTATCGGAACTAGCGGGTGGGAAGAGACCCAGTACTTC. Protein: CASSPIGTSGWEETQYF.

This chain uses TRBV5-1 with TRBJ2-7; the D is unclear. Germline V lookup: CDR1 SGHRS, CDR2 YFSETQ. The CDR3 sequence is 14 residues long. V lost 1 base and J lost 2, with 10 bases in between. The CDR3 loop is CASSLNQPAYEQYF. CDR3 sequence (DNA): TGCGCCAGCAGCTTGAACCAGCCAGCCTACGAGCAGTACTTC.

The CDR3 loop is CASSFPIDRPPEQFF. The CDR3 nucleotides read TGTGCCAGCAGCTTCCCCATAGACAGGCCGCCTGAGCAGTTCTTC. This sequence joins TRBV7-2 and TRBJ2-1; TRBD1 might be the D (6 bases). The germline V and J ends were trimmed by 3 bases and 9 bases, with 18 bases remaining between them. This CDR3 spans 15 amino acids. CDR1 is SGHTA and CDR2 is FQGNSA in the germline V gene.

This CDR3 is CASSHRIVGVEQYF. The CDR3 DNA sequence: TGTGCCAGCAGCCACCGGATTGTGGGGGTCGAGCAGTACTTC. The rearrangement joins TRBV11-2 to TRBJ2-3; D may be TRBD1 or TRBD2 (5 bases each). With the DNA end fitting TRBJ2-7 better, the J assignment may be wrong. The germline V gene has CDR1 SGHAT and CDR2 FQNNGV. The CDR3 has 14 residues.